Given below is one T cell receptor (beta chain) in context. This entry comes from a study of blood T cell repertoires in COVID-19. Across the whole study: From T cells, B-cell-depleted T cells, or PBMCs came the material, which was cDNA or gDNA.

The CDR3 loop spans 15 amino acids. From germline, CDR1 is GTSNPN and CDR2 SVGIG (reference sequence). J lost 3 bases, V lost 0 bases, and 6 bases had no gene match. Recruits, aged about 18 to 90 years, lived in 24 US areas. In the source study's methods: Amplification with reference gene primers provided the estimates of nucleated cell counts. TCRdb keeps only in-frame clones here, not all; method: immunoSEQ multiplex PCR. Clonal size and the V and J genes are those of that table, whereas D and trimming came from the DNA. Of about 150,000 clones in the sample, approximately 84% were seen once. This TCR came from a woman between 45 and 65 years old with acute COVID-19. Material: PBMCs or T cells enriched from blood (not recorded which). The chain is built from TRBV30 and TRBJ2-7; 9 bases fit TRBD2. CDR3 loop: CAWSVASGRNYEQYF. Here the CDR3 DNA reads TGTGCCTGGAGTGTGGCGAGCGGGAGGAACTACGAGCAGTACTTC.